The source of this T cell receptor beta chain is a study of technical replicates of blood from several donors. Unmatched junction bases numbered 2, after V lost 4 bases and J lost 8 bases. Germline loops: CDR1 ENHRY, CDR2 SYGVKD. The CDR3 is 13 residues long. Only in-frame clones appear in the TCRdb table, and some are missing; sequencing was by immunoSEQ multiplex PCR. The sample lists about 75,000 clones, approximately 97% occurring once. The origin of this receptor is a human donor in good health. Sequencing input: T cells isolated from PBMCs. The chain links TRBV10-3 to TRBJ2-1; TRBD1 agrees at 10 bases. The CDR3, as DNA: TGTGCCATCAGTGGGACAGGGGGGGATGAGCAGTTCTTC. Its translation is CAISGTGGDEQFF.